Listed here are 3 T cell receptor beta chains from one sample, sequenced in a study of T cell clonality in common variable immunodeficiency. Sequenced by immunoSEQ multiplex PCR; TCRdb stores in-frame clones only, minus some. The record shows 57,000 or so clones for this sample, with no singletons present. Input material: peripheral blood mononuclear cells. These receptors were obtained from a person aged 18 to 75 in good health.

This clone showed up many times. The sequenced fragment ends 3 residues before the CDR3 boundary, so the rest is inferred from the germline J gene. The chain has TRBV5-1 and TRBJ1-6; TRBD1 matches at 10 bases. Germline V gene lookup returns CDR1 SGHRS and CDR2 YFSETQ. The junction had 18 bases not matched to a gene; V was cut back by 3 bases and J by 9 bases. The CDR3 totals 19 residues. CDR3 in amino acids: CASSSQAIFGTGDRSPLHF. The CDR3 bases that were read are TGCGCCAGCAGCTCGCAGGCGATTTTCGGGACAGGGGATCGTTCACCC.

This clone was observed at least ten times. The CDR3 extends 3 residues past the end of the read, so its final part is completed from the germline J gene. The J gene is TRBJ1-1, the V gene TRBV13; no firm D call. The germline V gene has CDR1 PRHDT and CDR2 FYEKMQ (reference sequence). The CDR3 sequence is 14 residues long. Trimming took off 2 bases at V and 1 base at J, with 8 bases between the two ends. The sequenced CDR3 bases are TGTGCCAGCAGCTTATTTAACAAGAACACTGAA. The encoded protein is CASSLFNKNTE. The whole CDR3 is CASSLFNKNTEAFF. The full variable domain, with the rest looked up from reference TRBV13 and TRBJ1-1, is AAGVIQSPRHLIKEKRETATLKCYPIPRHDTVYWYQQGPGQDPQFLISFYEKMQSDKGSIPDRFSAQQFSDYHSELNMSSLELGDSALYFCASSLFNKNTEAFFGQGTRLTVV.

This clone was found many times. The CDR3 extends 3 residues past the end of the read, so its final part is completed from the germline J gene. This chain links TRBV20-1 with TRBJ2-7; D may be TRBD2 (6 bases). CDR3 size: 14 residues. Between the trimmed V and J ends, which lost 3 bases and 5 bases, there was a span of 17 bases. Germline V gene data show CDR1 as DFQATT and CDR2 as SNEGSKA (reference sequence). The covered CDR3 bases are TGCAGTGCTAGGCCCTGGGCGGGATCTAACGAG. Translation gives CSARPWAGSNE. The whole CDR3 reads CSARPWAGSNEQYF.